A single sample gave rise to the 30 T cell receptor beta chains below, sequenced in a study of T cell responses to AZD1222 COVID-19 vaccine. Assay used: immunoSEQ multiplex PCR; TCRdb lists only in-frame clones, some missing. The sample has about 140,000 clones. The sequencing sample was made of peripheral blood. These receptors came from an adult in good health.

The genes are TRBV9 and TRBJ2-4, with D possibly being TRBD1 (5 bases). Trimming shortened V by 3 bases and J by 1 base, and 11 bases separated the two germline ends. The CDR3 sequence is 15 residues long. CDR1 SGDLS and CDR2 YYNGEE come from the germline V gene. The CDR3 region is CASSGGLGAKNIQYF. As DNA, the CDR3 is TGTGCCAGCAGCGGGGGCCTCGGGGCCAAAAACATTCAGTACTTC. Full variable domain (outside the CDR3, taken from reference TRBV9 and TRBJ2-4): DSGVTQTPKHLITATGQRVTLRCSPRSGDLSVYWYQQSLDQGLQFLIQYYNGEERAKGNILERFSAQQFPDLHSELNLSSLELGDSALYFCASSGGLGAKNIQYFGAGTRLSVL.

The chain has TRBV10-1 and TRBJ2-3, with 15 positions matching TRBD2. This CDR3 spans 18 amino acids. V lost 8 bases and J lost 1; bases outside the gene matches: 10. In germline, CDR1 is WNHNN, CDR2 SYGVQD (reference sequence). Written as DNA, the CDR3 is TGCGCCAGCCCCGGACTAGCGGGGGGGCAGGCCCGCACAGATACGCAGTATTTT. The encoded protein is CASPGLAGGQARTDTQYF.

The chain links TRBV30 to TRBJ2-3; no definite D call. V gave up 1 base and J gave up 2 bases, with 13 bases separating them. The CDR3 loop spans 15 amino acids. Germline-derived CDR1 and CDR2 are GTSNPN and SVGIG (reference sequence). The CDR3 protein is CAWSAPRTYTDTQYF. CDR3 DNA sequence: TGTGCCTGGAGTGCCCCCCGGACCTACACAGATACGCAGTATTTT.

As concerns this clone: One end of the junction varies from germline; a read error may be responsible. The chain employs TRBV6-1 and TRBJ1-1, with TRBD1 matching 8 bases. Per germline, CDR1 MNHNS and CDR2 SASEGT. The CDR3 spans 15 residues. Here the CDR3 reads CASGDRGFRDTEAFF. The CDR3 region has the DNA TGTGCCAGCGGTGACAGGGGCTTTCGGGACACTGAAGCTTTCTTT.

The chain uses TRBV5-6 and TRBJ1-2; no reliable D call. The germline CDR1 and CDR2 sequences are SGHDT and YYEEEE. Trimming stripped 2 bases from V and 3 bases from J, with 11 bases between. The CDR3 loop spans 14 amino acids. The CDR3 DNA sequence: TGTGCCAGCAGCTTAATGGGTTTTGACTATGGCTACACCTTC. Its protein product is CASSLMGFDYGYTF.

This chain connects TRBV7-8 to TRBJ1-6; D unresolved. Trimming pared 3 bases from V and 6 bases from J, leaving 3 bases between. Germline CDR1 SGHVS, CDR2 FQNEAQ. CDR3 length equals 12 residues. The CDR3 bases are TGTGCCAGCAGCTTGACTAATTCACCCCTCCACTTT. The encoded protein is CASSLTNSPLHF.

The V and J genes are TRBV11-1 and TRBJ1-6; 9 bases line up with TRBD1. In germline, CDR1 is SGHAT, CDR2 FQDESV (reference sequence). V dropped 4 bases and J dropped 9; count of bases not matched to a gene: 7. This CDR3 has 15 residues. In DNA form, the CDR3 reads TGTGCCAGCAGCTCAGGACAGGGGAGAGCTTCACCCCTCCACTTT. This gives the protein CASSSGQGRASPLHF.

The chain uses TRBV12-3 or TRBV12-4 and TRBJ2-7; D call uncertain. The V end lost 3 bases, the J end lost 5 bases, and 5 bases lay between the germline ends. The length of the CDR3 is 11 residues. This chain's CDR3 is CASSLFDEQYF. DNA for the CDR3: TGTGCCAGCAGTTTGTTCGACGAGCAGTACTTC.

The CDR3 region is CASRKDSVSTEAFF. As DNA, the CDR3 is TGTGCCAGCAGGAAGGACAGTGTGAGCACTGAAGCTTTCTTT. The V call is TRBV6-4, the J call TRBJ1-1, with D possibly being TRBD1 (6 bases). The germline V gene has CDR1 MRHNA and CDR2 SNTAGT. This CDR3 region has 14 residues. V was trimmed by 6 bases and J by 4 bases, leaving 15 bases between them.

The J gene is TRBJ2-3, the V gene TRBV5-6, with D hard to call. Trimming removed 4 bases from V and 0 bases from J, with 12 bases in between. The CDR3 covers 15 residues. Germline loops: CDR1 SGHDT, CDR2 YYEEEE. CDR3 loop: CASSQGPTSTDTQYF. CDR3 coding DNA: TGTGCCAGCAGCCAAGGACCGACTAGCACAGATACGCAGTATTTT. The whole variable domain, remainder taken from reference TRBV5-6 and TRBJ2-3, is DAGVTQSPTHLIKTRGQQVTLRCSPKSGHDTVSWYQQALGQGPQFIFQYYEEEERQRGNFPDRFSGHQFPNYSSELNVNALLLGDSALYLCASSQGPTSTDTQYFGPGTRLTVL.

The chain employs TRBV7-2 and TRBJ2-1; D gene unclear. The germline CDR1 and CDR2 sequences are SGHTA and FQGNSA. V was clipped by 1 base and J by 5 bases, with 9 bases between them. This CDR3 contains 14 residues. This CDR3 reads CASSLGSTNNEQFF. In DNA, the CDR3 is TGTGCCAGCAGCTTAGGCAGCACAAACAATGAGCAGTTCTTC.

The chain has TRBV3-1 (or the pseudogene TRBV3-2) and TRBJ2-3, with TRBD2 as a possible D gene (6 bases). Germline loops: CDR1 LGHDT, CDR2 YNNKEL (reference sequence). V lost 4 bases and J lost 2, with 10 bases in between. This CDR3 region has 14 residues. CDR3 coding DNA: TGTGCCAGCAGCCCACGGACTAACACAGATACGCAGTATTTT. It encodes CASSPRTNTDTQYF.

V gene TRBV2 combines with J gene TRBJ1-1, with D maybe TRBD1 (5 bases). The CDR3 covers 13 residues. From germline, CDR1 is SNHLY and CDR2 FYNNEI. Trimming removed 4 bases at V and 1 base at J, with 7 bases between. CDR3: CASSGQGNTEAFF. As DNA, the CDR3 is TGTGCCAGCAGTGGTCAGGGGAACACTGAAGCTTTCTTT. Using reference TRBV2 and TRBJ1-1 for the parts outside the CDR3, the full variable domain is EPEVTQTPSHQVTQMGQEVILRCVPISNHLYFYWYRQILGQKVEFLVSFYNNEISEKSEIFDDQFSVERPDGSNFTLKIRSTKLEDSAMYFCASSGQGNTEAFFGQGTRLTVV.

This chain joins TRBV19 and TRBJ1-2, with TRBD1 identical over 8 bases. Germline V CDR1 and CDR2: LNHDA, SQIVND (reference sequence). The CDR3 has 14 amino acids. Trimming removed 6 bases from V and 4 bases from J; junction bases left unmatched: 7. The chain's CDR3 is CASRDRAASYGYTF. The CDR3 nucleotides read TGTGCCAGTAGGGACAGGGCCGCTAGCTATGGCTACACCTTC.

This chain links TRBV25-1 with TRBJ1-5; D unresolved. The CDR3 contains 13 residues. Per the germline V gene, CDR1 is MGHDK and CDR2 is SYGVNS. V lost 4 bases, J lost 4 bases, and 8 bases lay in between. The CDR3 DNA reads as TGTGCCAGCAGTGGCTCCGGGAATCAGCCCCAGCATTTT. Its translation is CASSGSGNQPQHF.

J is TRBJ1-4 and V is TRBV5-5; 8 nucleotides agree with TRBD1. V shed 4 bases and J 0 bases; nucleotides not matched to a gene: 5. This CDR3 is 16 amino acids long. Germline V gene lookup returns CDR1 SGHKS and CDR2 YYEKEE (reference sequence). The CDR3 is CASSPQQGATNEKLFF. For the CDR3, the DNA is TGTGCCAGCAGCCCGCAACAGGGGGCAACTAATGAAAAACTGTTTTTT.

This chain joins TRBV4-1 and TRBJ2-5, with D maybe TRBD2 (5 bases). The CDR3 sequence is 17 residues long. The V end lost 0 bases, the J end lost 4 bases, and 18 bases lay between the germline ends. CDR1 and CDR2 from the germline V gene are MGHRA and YSYEKL. In DNA, the CDR3 is TGCGCCAGCAGCCAAGAATCTGCGAGGGCGATTCGAGAGACCCAGTACTTC. Its protein is CASSQESARAIRETQYF.

This chain links TRBV4-1 with TRBJ1-3, with 7 bases aligning to TRBD1. The germline gives CDR1 MGHRA, CDR2 YSYEKL. Trimming took 1 base from V and 4 from J; bases not matched to a gene: 10. This CDR3 comprises 17 residues. In nucleotides, the CDR3 is TGCGCCAGCAGCCAAGTCCCCGGGACAGCGGTGGGAAACACCATATATTTT. Translated: CASSQVPGTAVGNTIYF.

The chain links TRBV6-4 to TRBJ1-5; 7 bases agree with TRBD1. The germline gives CDR1 MRHNA, CDR2 SNTAGT. The length of the CDR3 is 11 residues. V gave up 3 bases and J gave up 16 bases; unmatched junction bases: 6. The CDR3 nucleotides are TGTGCCAGCAGTGATGGACAGGCAGTACATTTT. It is translated as CASSDGQAVHF.

The J gene is TRBJ1-2, the V gene TRBV28; D not certain. V shed 3 bases and J shed 8 bases, with 10 bases lying between them. Germline values: CDR1 MDHEN, CDR2 SYDVKM. The CDR3 has 12 amino acids. CDR3 amino acids: CASSLEVRGYTF. The CDR3 region has the DNA TGTGCCAGCAGTTTGGAGGTGCGGGGCTACACCTTC.

This rearrangement joins TRBV28 to TRBJ2-2; D perhaps matches TRBD1 (6 bases). The germline V gene encodes CDR1 MDHEN and CDR2 SYDVKM. The V gene lost 8 bases and the J gene lost 3 bases, with 10 bases spanning the gap. The CDR3 length is 13 residues. In DNA form, the CDR3 reads TGTGCCAGCGGGGGCAGCGACACCGGGGAGCTGTTTTTT. Amino acids: CASGGSDTGELFF.

This chain connects TRBV30 to TRBJ1-1; D gene uncertain. Trimming took 0 bases from V and 1 from J, leaving 6 bases between them. CDR1 and CDR2 from the germline V gene are GTSNPN and SVGIG (reference sequence). CDR3 size: 13 residues. The DNA for the CDR3 is TGTGCCTGGAGTGTAGCCGAGAACACTGAAGCTTTCTTT. It is translated as CAWSVAENTEAFF.

V gene TRBV4-3 combines with J gene TRBJ1-1, with D possibly matching TRBD1 (6 bases). Between the trimmed V and J ends, which lost 2 bases and 1 base, there was a span of 17 bases. This CDR3 contains 17 residues. Per germline, CDR1 LGHNA and CDR2 YSLEER. Written as DNA, the CDR3 is TGCGCCAGCAGCCAACGGAGTACGGGGGGCCCGAACACTGAAGCTTTCTTT. This encodes CASSQRSTGGPNTEAFF.

This chain joins TRBV6-5 and TRBJ1-1; TRBD1 matches at 8 bases. V dropped 7 bases and J dropped 3; count of bases not matched to a gene: 10. Germline loops: CDR1 MNHEY, CDR2 SVGAGI. This CDR3 has 15 amino acids. CDR3 sequence: CASMWTGIVYTEAFF. The CDR3 DNA reads TGTGCCAGCATGTGGACAGGGATAGTGTACACTGAAGCTTTCTTT.

The chain recombines TRBV29-1 with TRBJ2-7; no clear D. Trimming took 0 bases from V and 2 from J, leaving 8 bases between them. The germline V gene has CDR1 SQVTM and CDR2 ANQGSEA. This CDR3 spans 13 amino acids. CDR3 protein: CSVEEGSAYEQYF. CDR3 DNA sequence: TGCAGCGTTGAAGAAGGCAGCGCCTACGAGCAGTACTTC.

V gene TRBV4-3 combines with J gene TRBJ1-5; TRBD1 aligns across 8 bases. CDR1 and CDR2 (germline): LGHNA, YSLEER. J gave up 1 base and V 1 base, and 6 bases lay outside the gene matches. CDR3 length: 17 amino acids. CDR3 sequence reads: CASSQAATGGSNQPQHF. Written as DNA, the CDR3 is TGCGCCAGCAGCCAAGCCGCTACAGGGGGGAGCAATCAGCCCCAGCATTTT.

The chain employs TRBV6-6 and TRBJ2-5; 8 positions agree with TRBD2. J gave up 3 bases and V 6 bases, and 6 bases lay outside the gene matches. The CDR3 runs 14 residues. Germline V gene data show CDR1 as MNHNY and CDR2 as SVGAGI (reference sequence). The CDR3 is CASRGSGGEETQYF. Here the CDR3 DNA reads TGTGCCAGCAGGGGGAGCGGGGGTGAAGAGACCCAGTACTTC.

The chain employs TRBV21-1 and TRBJ1-1; TRBD1, the table's D call, was not compared with the DNA. TRBV21-1 is a pseudogene locus. The CDR3 is made up of 19 amino acids. The CDR3 DNA is TGTGCCAGCAGCAAGATTAAAAGGGGACAGGGTGTGATGAACACTGAAGCTTTCTTT. Translation: CASSKIKRGQGVMNTEAFF.

The V gene is TRBV5-4, the J gene TRBJ2-2, with D perhaps matching TRBD1 (5 bases). CDR3 length: 14 amino acids. Germline assignment: CDR1 SGHNT and CDR2 YYREEE (reference sequence). Trimming took off 3 bases at V and 2 bases at J, with 8 bases between the two ends. CDR3 sequence reads: CASSSGHNTGELFF. The CDR3 nucleotides read TGTGCCAGCAGCTCAGGACACAACACCGGGGAGCTGTTTTTT.

The V gene is TRBV18, the J gene TRBJ1-2; the match to TRBD1 covers 12 bases. The J segment lost 1 base and the V segment lost 3 bases, leaving 3 bases of the junction unmatched. Germline loops: CDR1 KGHSH, CDR2 LQKENI. The CDR3 sequence is 16 residues long. Written as DNA, the CDR3 is TGTGCCAGCTCACCGGGACAGGGGGCCTTTAACTATGGCTACACCTTC. Translated, it gives CASSPGQGAFNYGYTF.